Listed here are 26 T cell receptor beta chains from one sample, sequenced in a study of T-cell memory formation after mild COVID-19. MiXCR, run by TCRdb on the 5' RACE reads, gives a single entry per CDR3 protein. This repertoire shows roughly 250,000 distinct CDR3 sequences, roughly 15% found once; its top ten account for approximately 3.6%. Specimen: PBMCs or a T cell subset sorted from them (not recorded which). These receptors originate from a man aged 18 to 29 who had mild COVID-19 (a few samples of this study predate the infection). Cell type and time point are not known.

In its sample, this clonotype was seen a few times. The CDR3 loop reads CASSSPGQGDYGYTF. The CDR3 DNA follows: TGTGCCAGCAGCTCTCCGGGACAGGGTGACTATGGCTACACCTTC. The chain employs TRBV7-2 and TRBJ1-2; TRBD1 agrees at 9 bases. CDR1 is SGHTA and CDR2 is FQGNSA in the germline V gene. J gave up 3 bases and V 4 bases, and 6 bases lay outside the gene matches. This CDR3 is 15 amino acids long.

The V gene is TRBV7-9, the J gene TRBJ1-6, with D unclear. Germline loops: CDR1 SEHNR, CDR2 FQNEAQ (reference sequence). This CDR3 contains 15 residues. With 1 base removed from V and 7 bases from J, the gap between germline ends came to 11 bases. The CDR3 DNA reads as TGTGCCAGCAGCTTAGTCGGCAGTATCAATTCACCCCTCCACTTT. Protein: CASSLVGSINSPLHF.

This rearrangement joins TRBV5-1 to TRBJ2-1; D may be TRBD1 (6 bases). V lost 4 bases to trimming and J lost 7 bases, with 15 bases between them. This CDR3 is built from 14 residues. Germline values: CDR1 SGHRS, CDR2 YFSETQ. CDR3 sequence reads: CASSQGQIANEQFF. Written as DNA, the CDR3 is TGCGCCAGCAGCCAAGGACAGATAGCAAATGAGCAGTTCTTC.

V is TRBV3-1 and J is TRBJ1-5; TRBD1 aligns across 7 bases. Trimming took 5 bases from V and 5 from J; bases not matched to a gene: 6. The CDR3 has 14 residues. The germline CDR1 and CDR2 sequences are LGHDT and YNNKEL (reference sequence). The CDR3 protein is CASSAGQTYQPQHF. In nucleotides, the CDR3 is TGTGCCAGCAGCGCGGGACAGACCTATCAGCCCCAGCATTTT. Variable domain in full (rest from reference TRBV3-1 and TRBJ1-5): DTAVSQTPKYLVTQMGNDKSIKCEQNLGHDTMYWYKQDSKKFLKIMFSYNNKELIINETVPNRFSPKSPDKAHLNLHINSLELGDSAVYFCASSAGQTYQPQHFGDGTRLSIL.

J is TRBJ2-5 and V is TRBV6-2 or TRBV6-3, with D unresolved. V was clipped by 11 bases and J by 7 bases, with 8 bases between them. The length of the CDR3 is 9 residues. The V gene's germline CDR1 is MNHEY and CDR2 SVGEGT. The CDR3 protein is CASVGTQYF. For the CDR3, the DNA is TGTGCCTCGGTGGGGACCCAGTACTTC.

This clonotype has a handful of counts. In DNA, the CDR3 is TGTGCCAGCAGTTTTCAGTATACTAGCACAGATACGCAGTATTTT. Protein: CASSFQYTSTDTQYF. The chain employs TRBV12-3 or TRBV12-4 and TRBJ2-3; no clear D. The CDR3 contains 15 residues. V lost 3 bases, J lost 0 bases, and 10 bases lay in between.

This sequence joins TRBV5-1 and TRBJ2-5; D could derive from TRBD1 or TRBD2 (5 bases each). This CDR3 comprises 14 residues. The V gene lost 4 bases and the J gene lost 1 base, with 11 bases spanning the gap. In germline, CDR1 is SGHRS, CDR2 YFSETQ. This chain's CDR3 is CASSNGDAQETQYF. As DNA, the CDR3 is TGCGCCAGCAGCAACGGGGACGCCCAAGAGACCCAGTACTTC.

This clonotype has only a few counts. The chain couples TRBV6-2 or TRBV6-3 to TRBJ2-3; no definite D call. CDR1 and CDR2 from the germline V gene are MNHEY and SVGEGT. V lost 6 bases, J lost 4 bases, and 14 bases lay in between. The CDR3 runs 14 residues. This CDR3 is CASRVRVLADTQYF. CDR3 bases: TGTGCCAGCAGGGTAAGGGTGTTGGCAGATACGCAGTATTTT.

This chain links TRBV12-3 or TRBV12-4 with TRBJ1-2; perhaps TRBD1 as D (5 bases). Trimming pared 3 bases from V and 8 bases from J, leaving 13 bases between. The CDR3 loop spans 13 amino acids. The CDR3 sequence is CASSLGLAGGYTF. DNA for the CDR3: TGTGCCAGCAGTTTGGGGCTAGCCGGGGGCTACACCTTC.

V gene TRBV7-3 combines with J gene TRBJ2-3; D tentatively reads TRBD1 or TRBD2 (5 bases each). This CDR3 contains 15 residues. V lost 2 bases and J 4 bases, leaving 13 bases between the germline ends. CDR1 and CDR2 from the germline V gene are SGHTA and FQGTGA. CDR3 DNA: TGTGCCAGCAGCTTACGTGGGCAGGGAGCAGATACGCAGTATTTT. As protein: CASSLRGQGADTQYF.

This clonotype showed up just a few times. The chain employs TRBV5-4 and TRBJ2-1, with 10 bases identical to TRBD2. Trimming at V came to 5 bases and at J to 7 bases, leaving 6 bases not matched to a gene. The germline CDR1 and CDR2 sequences are SGHNT and YYREEE (reference sequence). This CDR3 is built from 14 residues. CDR3 in DNA: TGTGCCAGCAGAGCGGGGGGGCGGGGGAATGAGCAGTTCTTC. Translated, it gives CASRAGGRGNEQFF.

The chain has TRBV18 and TRBJ2-7, with D perhaps being TRBD1 or TRBD2 (5 bases each). Germline V lookup: CDR1 KGHSH, CDR2 LQKENI. The CDR3 has 14 residues. V lost 2 bases, J lost 5 bases, and 13 bases lay in between. The CDR3 DNA reads as TGTGCCAGCTCACCAAGGGACGGCCACCACGAGCAGTACTTC. The encoded protein is CASSPRDGHHEQYF.

V gene TRBV4-3 combines with J gene TRBJ2-4, with D possibly being TRBD2 (6 bases). This CDR3 has 15 residues. CDR1 LGHNA and CDR2 YSLEER come from the germline V gene. Trimming stripped 2 bases from V and 2 bases from J, with 10 bases between. The CDR3 nucleotides read TGCGCCAGCAGCCAATCCGGGGGTACCAAAAACATTCAGTACTTC. This sequence encodes CASSQSGGTKNIQYF.

This clonotype has only a few counts. The chain links TRBV5-1 to TRBJ2-7; D unclear. CDR1 SGHRS and CDR2 YFSETQ come from the germline V gene. This CDR3 region has 14 residues. Between the trimmed V and J ends, which lost 1 base and 4 bases, there was a span of 12 bases. The CDR3 protein is CASSLRQGRYEQYF. CDR3 in DNA: TGCGCCAGCAGCTTGCGGCAAGGGCGATACGAGCAGTACTTC.

The V gene is TRBV20-1, the J gene TRBJ1-5; unclear D gene. The length of the CDR3 is 15 residues. The germline V and J ends were trimmed by 1 base and 0 bases, with 10 bases remaining between them. Germline V lookup: CDR1 DFQATT, CDR2 SNEGSKA (reference sequence). In nucleotides, the CDR3 is TGCAGTGCTAGAGCCGGGGTTTATAGCAATCAGCCCCAGCATTTT. It is translated as CSARAGVYSNQPQHF.

There are a few counts of this clonotype. The chain has TRBV4-1 and TRBJ1-3; D is ambiguous. From germline, CDR1 is MGHRA and CDR2 YSYEKL. This CDR3 has 17 amino acids. V was shortened by 0 bases and J by 3 bases, with 15 bases between the two germline ends. The DNA for the CDR3 is TGCGCCAGCAGCCAAGATATTAAGCGTCCGGATGGAAACACCATATATTTT. Protein product: CASSQDIKRPDGNTIYF.

This clonotype came up once. The chain carries TRBV6-5 and TRBJ1-2, with D unresolved. The length of the CDR3 is 15 residues. V was cut by 5 bases and J by 8 bases, with 21 bases left in between. Germline CDR1 MNHEY, CDR2 SVGAGI. The CDR3 sequence is CASSKRQGSAGGYTF. DNA of the CDR3: TGTGCCAGCAGTAAACGACAAGGGTCGGCGGGCGGCTACACCTTC.

The gene calls are TRBV5-6 and TRBJ1-1; TRBD1 matches at 9 bases. V was clipped by 4 bases and J by 0 bases; unmatched bases: 7. The CDR3 is made up of 16 amino acids. The germline V gene has CDR1 SGHDT and CDR2 YYEEEE. The CDR3 here is CASSRDRDFMNTEAFF. In nucleotides, the CDR3 is TGTGCCAGCAGCCGGGACAGGGACTTTATGAACACTGAAGCTTTCTTT.

This clonotype has more than one count but fewer than ten. The chain carries TRBV4-3 and TRBJ2-1; TRBD2 aligns across 12 bases. Germline CDR1 and CDR2: LGHNA and YSLEER. Germline trimming cut 3 bases from V and 5 bases from J; bases unmatched to any gene: 5. CDR3 length: 16 residues. Written as DNA, the CDR3 is TGCGCCAGCAGCCACGATACTAGCGGGGGGAACAATGAGCAGTTCTTC. It yields the protein CASSHDTSGGNNEQFF.

The J gene is TRBJ1-4, the V gene TRBV5-6, with unresolved D. The CDR3 has 15 residues. Trimming took 0 bases from V and 4 from J, leaving 10 bases between them. Germline-derived CDR1 and CDR2 are SGHDT and YYEEEE. The CDR3 sequence is CASSLEAGGNEKLFF. DNA for the CDR3: TGTGCCAGCAGCTTGGAGGCAGGAGGTAATGAAAAACTGTTTTTT.

The chain recombines TRBV27 with TRBJ2-1; the match to TRBD1 covers 7 bases. This CDR3 has 15 amino acids. The V segment lost 6 bases and the J segment 10 bases; nucleotides outside the gene matches: 15. Germline-derived CDR1 and CDR2 are MNHEY and SMNVEV (reference sequence). CDR3 amino acids: CASSPQGLSLREQFF. CDR3 nucleotides: TGTGCCAGCAGCCCACAGGGGCTTAGCTTACGCGAGCAGTTCTTC.

This clonotype was observed at least ten times. The chain uses TRBV3-1 and TRBJ2-2; no reliable D call. The CDR3 spans 14 residues. Trimming pared 1 base from V and 2 bases from J, leaving 5 bases between. Germline V gene sequence: CDR1 LGHDT, CDR2 YNNKEL (reference sequence). In nucleotides, the CDR3 is TGTGCCAGCAGCCAAGGACATAACACCGGGGAGCTGTTTTTT. Protein sequence: CASSQGHNTGELFF.

The chain recombines TRBV20-1 with TRBJ1-1; D might be TRBD1 (6 bases). The germline gives CDR1 DFQATT, CDR2 SNEGSKA (reference sequence). This CDR3 spans 11 amino acids. The CDR3 protein is CRPGGRTGAFF. The CDR3 DNA is TGCAGGCCCGGGGGGCGGACGGGGGCTTTCTTT.

This rearrangement joins TRBV15 to TRBJ1-1, with D possibly TRBD1 on 6 matching bases. CDR1 and CDR2 from the germline V gene are LNHNV and YYDKDF (reference sequence). This CDR3 contains 13 residues. With 8 bases removed from V and 7 bases from J, the gap between germline ends came to 17 bases. The CDR3 DNA sequence: TGTGCCACCCGAACGGGGGCTTTTGGTGAAGCTTTCTTT. Its translation: CATRTGAFGEAFF. Full variable domain (missing parts from reference TRBV15 and TRBJ1-1): DAMVIQNPRYQVTQFGKPVTLSCSQTLNHNVMYWYQQKSSQAPKLLFHYYDKDFNNEADTPDNFQSRRPNTSFCFLDIRSPGLGDTAMYLCATRTGAFGEAFFGQGTRLTVV.

The chain couples TRBV4-3 to TRBJ2-7, with D possibly being TRBD1 (7 bases). Germline V gene lookup returns CDR1 LGHNA and CDR2 YSLEER. CDR3 length: 14 residues. The germline V and J ends were trimmed by 1 base and 8 bases, with 15 bases remaining between them. CDR3 bases: TGCGCCAGCAGCCAAGTCGGAGGGGGCGCGAAGCAGTACTTC. Encoded protein: CASSQVGGGAKQYF.

The chain joins TRBV20-1 to TRBJ1-2; D unclear. The CDR3 contains 13 residues. In germline, CDR1 is DFQATT, CDR2 SNEGSKA (reference sequence). Between the trimmed V and J ends, which lost 0 bases and 8 bases, there was a span of 13 bases. Here the CDR3 reads CSARDRVLKGYTF. The CDR3 nucleotides read TGCAGTGCTAGAGATCGGGTCTTGAAGGGCTACACCTTC.